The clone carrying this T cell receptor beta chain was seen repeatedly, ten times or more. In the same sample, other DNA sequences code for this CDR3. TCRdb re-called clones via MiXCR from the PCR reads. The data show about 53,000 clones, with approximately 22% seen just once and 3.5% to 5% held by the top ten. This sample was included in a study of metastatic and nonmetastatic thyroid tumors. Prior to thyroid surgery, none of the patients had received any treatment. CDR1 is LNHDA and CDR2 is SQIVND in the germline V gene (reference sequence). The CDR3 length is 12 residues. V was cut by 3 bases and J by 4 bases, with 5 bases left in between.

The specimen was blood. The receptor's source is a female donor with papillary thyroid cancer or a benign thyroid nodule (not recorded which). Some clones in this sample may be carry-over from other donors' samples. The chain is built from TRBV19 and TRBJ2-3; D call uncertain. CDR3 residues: CASSISADTQYF. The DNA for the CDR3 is TGTGCCAGTAGTATCTCCGCAGATACGCAGTATTTT.